This T cell receptor (beta chain) was sequenced for a study of T cell responses to AZD1222 COVID-19 vaccine. The assay was immunoSEQ multiplex PCR, and TCRdb's table has in-frame clones only and misses some. Among tens of thousands of clones listed, 80% to 90% were seen once. For this clone: The antigen remains unidentified.

This CDR3 region has 18 residues. The V gene's germline CDR1 is SGHDT and CDR2 YYEEEE. Trimming shortened V by 4 bases and J by 1 base, and 22 bases separated the two germline ends. Study outcomes and limitations: Seropositive AZD1222 recipients at baseline numbered only five or six. Two AZD1222 administrations were followed by greater Spike-specific TCR breadth and depth.

The study pooled second doses at about 4 or about 12 weeks. The V gene is TRBV5-6, the J gene TRBJ2-3, with D perhaps matching TRBD1 (6 bases). This TCR was recovered from an adult who received the AZD1222 COVID-19 vaccine. The source material was peripheral blood, sampled 28 days after the second AZD1222 dose. CDR3 nucleotide sequence: TGTGCCAGCAGCCCGGCCCGGACAGACATCCAGGGCACAGATACGCAGTATTTT. It translates to CASSPARTDIQGTDTQYF.